This T cell receptor beta chain was found in a study of molecular identifiers for immune sequencing clone quantification. Study outcomes and limitations: Over 98% of effector molecules, yet under 1% of naive-cell molecules, were held by clones above 20 RNA copies.

Of note for this clonotype: What it recognizes is unknown.

Each CDR3 protein is one row after TCRdb ran MiXCR on the PCR reads. The sample records about half a million distinct CDR3 sequences, 20% to 25% being singletons. CDR1 and CDR2 from the germline V gene are SEHNR and FQNEAQ (reference sequence). The CDR3 consists of 15 residues. The V end lost 7 bases, the J end lost 4 bases, and 17 bases lay between the germline ends. The source is a human donor in good health. Some libraries in this study had Jurkat cell RNA spiked in. The specimen was naive CD8+ T cells from blood, with Jurkat cell RNA spiked in. Subset reported: FACS-sorted CD8+CD4-CCR7+CD45RA+ naive T cells. The chain joins TRBV7-9 to TRBJ1-5, with D possibly TRBD1 on 5 matching bases. The CDR3 reads CASKDGREGNQPQHF. The CDR3 coding sequence is TGTGCCAGCAAAGACGGGAGGGAGGGGAATCAGCCCCAGCATTTT. The full variable domain, rest sourced from reference TRBV7-9 and TRBJ1-5, is DTGVSQNPRHKITKRGQNVTFRCDPISEHNRLYWYRQTLGQGPEFLTYFQNEAQLEKSRLLSDRFSAERPKGSFSTLEIQRTEQGDSAMYLCASKDGREGNQPQHFGDGTRLSIL.